Below are 21 T cell receptor beta chains sequenced from a single sample in a study of naive and memory T cell subsets. Both TRBC1 and TRBC2 were covered by a beta constant-region primer of two equimolar oligonucleotides. Via MiXCR, TCRdb re-called the UMI-ligation and nested PCR reads, giving one row per CDR3 protein. This table has about 90,000 distinct CDR3 sequences, roughly 7.3% appearing once. Sequencing input: central memory CD4+ T cells from blood. These receptor sequences come from a human donor in good health.

This clonotype has just a few counts. The V call is TRBV6-2 or TRBV6-3, the J call TRBJ1-2; no clear D gene. CDR1 is MNHEY and CDR2 is SVGEGT in the germline V gene. The CDR3 contains 14 residues. Trimming pared 0 bases from V and 4 bases from J, leaving 9 bases between. Written as DNA, the CDR3 is TGTGCCAGCAGTTACTCGGGCAGACCCTATGGCTACACCTTC. It specifies CASSYSGRPYGYTF.

This clonotype has more than one count but fewer than ten. The V call is TRBV6-2 or TRBV6-3, the J call TRBJ2-7; D tentatively reads TRBD1 or TRBD2 (5 bases each). CDR3 length: 13 amino acids. Germline lookup yields CDR1 MNHEY and CDR2 SVGEGT. Trimming stripped 10 bases from V and 2 bases from J, with 15 bases between. This CDR3 is CATAGTAPYEQYF. CDR3 bases: TGTGCCACGGCCGGGACGGCCCCCTACGAGCAGTACTTC.

This clonotype has a handful of counts. The rearrangement links TRBV30 to TRBJ2-3, with TRBD2 as a possible D gene (5 bases). CDR3 length: 15 residues. Looked up from germline, CDR1 is GTSNPN and CDR2 is SVGIG (reference sequence). V lost 0 bases and J lost 2, with 12 bases in between. The CDR3 DNA is TGTGCCTGGAGTGTACGGGATGCATCCACAGATACGCAGTATTTT. Translation: CAWSVRDASTDTQYF.

This clonotype was counted ten times or more. The chain combines TRBV27 with TRBJ1-1; possible D gene TRBD1, 5 bases. V gave up 5 bases and J gave up 4 bases, with 26 bases separating them. In germline, CDR1 is MNHEY, CDR2 SMNVEV (reference sequence). This CDR3 region has 18 residues. The CDR3 region is CASSKNRFGRNRGTEAFF. CDR3 sequence (DNA): TGTGCCAGCAGTAAAAACAGGTTCGGGCGTAATAGGGGCACTGAAGCTTTCTTT.

Written as DNA, the CDR3 is TGTGCCAGCGCGCGGGCAGATACGCAGTATTTT. Translation gives CASARADTQYF. The chain recombines TRBV6-1 with TRBJ2-3, with a tentative D call TRBD2 (5 bases). Trimming cost V 8 bases and J 4 bases, with 7 bases left between them. CDR1 and CDR2 (germline): MNHNS, SASEGT. CDR3 length: 11 residues.

This clonotype was seen ten or more times. The chain uses TRBV29-1 and TRBJ2-3; 11 bases align to TRBD2. The CDR3 has 15 amino acids. Germline CDR1 SQVTM, CDR2 ANQGSEA. The V and J ends lost 4 bases and 1 base, in that order; junction bases with no gene match: 4. CDR3 amino acids: CSVGGTSGRTDTQYF. CDR3 coding DNA: TGCAGCGTTGGGGGGACTAGCGGCCGCACAGATACGCAGTATTTT.

At least ten counts were recorded for this clonotype. The chain has TRBV18 and TRBJ2-7; D is unclear. V shed 1 base and J shed 2 bases, with 9 bases lying between them. The CDR3 totals 14 residues. Germline CDR1 is KGHSH and CDR2 is LQKENI. CDR3 sequence (DNA): TGTGCCAGCTCACCACAGACTCCGACCTACGAGCAGTACTTC. Protein product: CASSPQTPTYEQYF.

This clonotype appeared many times. CDR3 in amino acids: CASNGGLDETQYF. Written as DNA, the CDR3 is TGTGCCAGCAACGGGGGTCTTGACGAGACCCAGTACTTC. This rearrangement joins TRBV7-9 to TRBJ2-5; TRBD2 is a possible D gene (6 bases). The CDR3 contains 13 residues. Germline V gene data show CDR1 as SEHNR and CDR2 as FQNEAQ (reference sequence). V was cut by 7 bases and J by 5 bases, with 14 bases left in between.

This clonotype was detected a few times. The chain links TRBV6-2 or TRBV6-3 to TRBJ2-1; TRBD1 or TRBD2 may be the D gene (5 bases each). Trimming pared 2 bases from V and 8 bases from J, leaving 22 bases between. The CDR3 covers 17 residues. Germline loops: CDR1 MNHEY, CDR2 SVGEGT. The DNA of the CDR3 is TGTGCCAGCAGTTACGGCGGTGGGACCGCCCGGGGCGATGAGCAGTTCTTC. Protein: CASSYGGGTARGDEQFF.

V is TRBV7-8 and J is TRBJ2-7, with TRBD2 identical over 13 bases. The germline V gene encodes CDR1 SGHVS and CDR2 FQNEAQ. The CDR3 sequence is 15 residues long. After removal of 6 bases from V and 6 bases from J, the junction contained 8 bases not matched to a gene. CDR3 sequence reads: CASRSTSGGASEQYF. The CDR3 DNA follows: TGTGCCAGCAGGTCTACTAGCGGGGGGGCTTCCGAGCAGTACTTC. Full variable domain (remainder filled in from reference TRBV7-8 and TRBJ2-7): GAGVSQSPRYKVAKRGQDVALRCDPISGHVSLFWYQQALGQGPEFLTYFQNEAQLDKSGLPSDRFFAERPEGSVSTLKIQRTQQEDSAVYLCASRSTSGGASEQYFGPGTRLTVT.

V is TRBV7-9 and J is TRBJ2-3; the match to TRBD1 covers 9 bases. The V and J ends lost 5 bases and 2 bases, in that order; junction bases with no gene match: 5. CDR1 SEHNR and CDR2 FQNEAQ come from the germline V gene (reference sequence). This CDR3 spans 15 amino acids. The CDR3: CASSPDRGFTDTQYF. DNA for the CDR3: TGTGCCAGCAGCCCCGACAGGGGGTTCACAGATACGCAGTATTTT.

J is TRBJ2-1 and V is TRBV2; 7 bases fit TRBD2. The CDR3 covers 12 residues. CDR1 and CDR2 from the germline V gene are SNHLY and FYNNEI. The junction had 2 bases not matched to a gene; V was cut back by 5 bases and J by 7 bases. The CDR3 nucleotides are TGTGCCAGCAGTAGGACTAGGAATGAGCAGTTCTTC. Protein: CASSRTRNEQFF.

V is TRBV20-1 and J is TRBJ2-7; the match to TRBD1 covers 8 bases. The junction had 5 bases not matched to a gene; V was cut back by 8 bases and J by 2 bases. The CDR3 loop spans 12 amino acids. From germline, CDR1 is DFQATT and CDR2 SNEGSKA (reference sequence). The CDR3 DNA sequence: TGCAGTTCGGGGACAGGTCCCTACGAGCAGTACTTC. Encoded protein: CSSGTGPYEQYF.

This clonotype was counted at least ten times. The J gene is TRBJ1-5, the V gene TRBV20-1; 11 bases are a match to TRBD1. From germline, CDR1 is DFQATT and CDR2 SNEGSKA (reference sequence). The CDR3 has 13 amino acids. V trimming: 6 bases; J trimming: 5 bases; junction bases outside the gene matches: 3. CDR3 bases: TGCAGTGCCCGGGGACAGGGGGATCAGCCCCAGCATTTT. As protein: CSARGQGDQPQHF.

This chain uses TRBV28 with TRBJ2-3; D is possibly TRBD1 (5 bases). V lost 3 bases, J lost 3 bases, and 7 bases lay in between. Germline CDR1 reads MDHEN; CDR2 reads SYDVKM. The CDR3 has 13 amino acids. The DNA of the CDR3 is TGTGCCAGCAGTTTTCCAGGGACAGATACGCAGTATTTT. Encoded protein: CASSFPGTDTQYF.

With respect to this clonotype: A much larger clone differs from this one at a single base, so this may be a read error. The chain uses TRBV29-1 and TRBJ1-2; tentatively, D is TRBD1 (5 bases). Germline values: CDR1 SQVTM, CDR2 ANQGSEA. CDR3 size: 12 residues. As DNA, the CDR3 is TGCAGCGTTGAAGCTAGACCGACAGTTTACAACTTC. This sequence encodes CSVEARPTVYNF. The full variable domain, rest sourced from reference TRBV29-1 and TRBJ1-2, is SAVISQKPSRDICQRGTSLTIQCQVDSQVTMMFWYRQQPGQSLTLIATANQGSEATYESGFVIDKFPISRPNLTFSTLTVSNMSPEDSSIYLCSVEARPTVYNFGSGTRLTVV.

There are many counts of this clonotype. The genes are TRBV6-1 and TRBJ2-6; D gene uncertain. Germline V gene lookup returns CDR1 MNHNS and CDR2 SASEGT. The CDR3 extends over 16 amino acids. Trimming removed 2 bases from V and 0 bases from J, with 8 bases in between. CDR3 loop: CASSETWNSGANVLTF. CDR3 sequence (DNA): TGTGCCAGCAGTGAAACTTGGAACTCTGGGGCCAACGTCCTGACTTTC.

The chain carries TRBV5-1 and TRBJ2-2, with 12 bases identical to TRBD2. CDR1 is SGHRS and CDR2 is YFSETQ in the germline V gene. The CDR3 is made up of 18 amino acids. J was trimmed by 0 bases and V by 4 bases; bases with no gene match: 7. The CDR3 DNA sequence: TGCGCCAGCAGCGGACTAGCGGGAAGATTCGCGAACACCGGGGAGCTGTTTTTT. It yields the protein CASSGLAGRFANTGELFF. The full variable domain, rest sourced from reference TRBV5-1 and TRBJ2-2, is KAGVTQTPRYLIKTRGQQVTLSCSPISGHRSVSWYQQTPGQGLQFLFEYFSETQRNKGNFPGRFSGRQFSNSRSEMNVSTLELGDSALYLCASSGLAGRFANTGELFFGEGSRLTVL.

This clonotype was found many times. The V and J genes are TRBV29-1 and TRBJ2-7; D gene uncertain. V was shortened by 7 bases and J by 2 bases, with 12 bases between the two germline ends. Per the germline V gene, CDR1 is SQVTM and CDR2 is ANQGSEA. The CDR3 spans 12 residues. For the CDR3, the DNA is TGCAGCGCAAAAACAGTGACCTACGAGCAGTACTTC. As protein: CSAKTVTYEQYF.

This clonotype was counted only a few times. This chain joins TRBV11-3 and TRBJ2-1, with D unclear. This CDR3 contains 13 residues. Germline CDR1 is SGHNT and CDR2 is YENEEA. V was cut by 3 bases and J by 5 bases, with 8 bases left in between. The CDR3 coding sequence is TGTGCCAGCAGCTTCCCGCGGAACAATGAGCAGTTCTTC. Its translation is CASSFPRNNEQFF.

This clonotype has more than one count but fewer than ten. The chain joins TRBV5-4 to TRBJ2-7, with D possibly being TRBD1 (6 bases). The CDR3 has 16 residues. Germline lookup yields CDR1 SGHNT and CDR2 YYREEE (reference sequence). Trimming stripped 2 bases from V and 0 bases from J, with 15 bases between. The CDR3 here is CASSFSSDRSSYEQYF. DNA of the CDR3: TGTGCCAGCAGCTTCTCTAGTGACAGGAGCTCCTACGAGCAGTACTTC.